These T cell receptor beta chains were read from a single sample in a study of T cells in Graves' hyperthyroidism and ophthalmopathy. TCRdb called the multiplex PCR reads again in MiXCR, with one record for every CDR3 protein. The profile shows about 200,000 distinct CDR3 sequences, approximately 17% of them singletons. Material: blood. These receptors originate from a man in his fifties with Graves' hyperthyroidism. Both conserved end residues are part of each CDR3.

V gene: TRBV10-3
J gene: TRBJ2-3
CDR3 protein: CAMGPGVGDTQYF

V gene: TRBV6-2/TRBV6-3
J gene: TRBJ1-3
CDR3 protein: CASSPDRGRGNTIYF

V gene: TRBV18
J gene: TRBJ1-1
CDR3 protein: CASSENRGNTEAFF

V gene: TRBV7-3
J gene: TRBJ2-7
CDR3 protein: CASSPLGMGEQYF

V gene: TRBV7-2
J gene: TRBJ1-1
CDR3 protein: CASSLLPGGTEAFF

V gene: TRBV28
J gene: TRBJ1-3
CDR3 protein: CASRRTGGLITGNTIYF

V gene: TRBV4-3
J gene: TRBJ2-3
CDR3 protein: CASSQDESADTQYF

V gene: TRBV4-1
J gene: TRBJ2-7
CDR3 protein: CASSQSRDLVWGEQYF

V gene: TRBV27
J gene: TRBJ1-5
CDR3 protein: CASSYGQVNQPQHF

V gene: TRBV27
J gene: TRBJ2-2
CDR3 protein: CASSWREVAGELFF

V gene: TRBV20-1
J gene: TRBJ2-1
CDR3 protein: CSARVPSGINEQFF

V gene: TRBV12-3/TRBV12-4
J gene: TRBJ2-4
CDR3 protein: CASKGRRGENIQYF

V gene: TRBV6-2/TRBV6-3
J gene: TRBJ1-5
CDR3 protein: CASSSGQLNQLQHF

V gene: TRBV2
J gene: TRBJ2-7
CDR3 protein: CASSEGRGNYEQYF

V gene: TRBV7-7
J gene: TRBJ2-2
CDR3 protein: CASSSTSGRAGELFF

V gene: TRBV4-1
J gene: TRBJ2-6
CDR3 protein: CASSQEGAGSGANVLTF

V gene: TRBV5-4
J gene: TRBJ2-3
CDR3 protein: CASSKGLAHTDTQYF

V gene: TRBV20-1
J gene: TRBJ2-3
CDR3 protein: CSPLAGGSDTQYF

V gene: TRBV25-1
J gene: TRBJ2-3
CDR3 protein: CASSRNTDTDTQYF